This T cell receptor (delta chain) stems from a study of Vδ1+ human thymocytes. RNA was extracted from the cells and then reverse transcribed. The CDR3 regions were amplified by multiplex PCR from V-gene primers to a constant-region primer. TCRdb re-called the multiplex PCR reads with CATT. The sample has approximately 25,000 delta-chain clones, more than 6.5% seen once. About this clone: Its antigen is not known.

The study, taken as a whole, reports: In the thymus, TRG and TRD repertoires looked highly polyclonal with Gaussian CDR3 lengths.

The ends lost 2 bases at V and 0 bases at J; junction bases unmatched: 30. Germline assignment: CDR1 TSWWSYY and CDR2 QGS. There are 24 residues in the CDR3. The chain has TRDV1 and TRDJ1, with 7 bases matching TRDD3. This clonotype was sampled from a girl under two years old who had congenital heart surgery. The sample was Vdelta1+ gamma-delta thymocytes from the thymus. Described subset: FACS-sorted CD3+ TCRalphabeta- TCRVdelta1+ TCRVdelta2- thymocytes. CDR3 in amino acids: CALGEAAFARTGAYRGPNTDKLIF. The CDR3 DNA is TGTGCTCTTGGGGAAGCAGCCTTCGCCCGGACTGGGGCTTATCGGGGGCCGAACACCGATAAACTCATCTTT.